These T cell receptor beta chains were read from a single sample in a study of CD8 T cells in Susac syndrome. One entry per CDR3 protein results from TCRdb running MiXCR on the immunoSEQ multiplex PCR reads. The sample includes 95,000 to 150,000 distinct CDR3 sequences, about 94% of them seen just once. Material: CD8+ T cells from PBMCs. The receptors derive from a human donor with Susac syndrome. CDR3s include the opening cysteine and the closing phenylalanine or tryptophan. Each record gives: J gene, D gene, clone size, CDR3 length, V gene, CDR3 DNA, CDR3 protein. The D gene is left open where the match is weak. Clone size is shown for a subset of rows, as once, few, many or a class of expanded clone.

J: TRBJ2-7; D: NA; size: once; length: 13; V: TRBV25-1; DNA: TGTGCCAGCAGCGTGGACACCGCCTACGAGCAGTACTTC; CDR3: CASSVDTAYEQYF
J: TRBJ2-7; D: NA; size: NA; length: 14; V: TRBV13; DNA: TGTGCCAGCAGCTTACCTGGGAATCCCTACGAGCAGTACTTC; CDR3: CASSLPGNPYEQYF
J: TRBJ1-6; D: NA; size: NA; length: 12; V: TRBV6-6; DNA: TGTGCCAGCAGTTACAGAAATTCACCCCTCCACTTT; CDR3: CASSYRNSPLHF
J: TRBJ1-2; D: TRBD1; size: NA; length: 9; V: TRBV2; DNA: TGTGCCAGCAGAGGACAGGACACCTTC; CDR3: CASRGQDTF
J: TRBJ2-2; D: NA; size: once; length: 14; V: TRBV30; DNA: TGTGCCTGGAGTGGGGAAGAGAACACCGGGGAGCTGTTTTTT; CDR3: CAWSGEENTGELFF
J: TRBJ1-2; D: TRBD1; size: NA; length: 14; V: TRBV20-1; DNA: TGCAGTGCAATTAGCGCCGGGACAGGGGTTGTCTACACCTTC; CDR3: CSAISAGTGVVYTF
J: TRBJ2-3; D: TRBD2; size: NA; length: 18; V: TRBV29-1; DNA: TGCAGCGTTGAAGCGGCTAGCGGGGGGTCGAAGAGCACAGATACGCAGTATTTT; CDR3: CSVEAASGGSKSTDTQYF
J: TRBJ1-2; D: TRBD1; size: NA; length: 15; V: TRBV11-2; DNA: TGTGCCAGCAGCTCCCCGGACAGGGTGAGCTATGGCTACACCTTC; CDR3: CASSSPDRVSYGYTF
J: TRBJ1-2; D: TRBD1; size: NA; length: 13; V: TRBV7-8; DNA: TGTGCCAGCAGCAAAAGGACAGGGGAAGGCTACACCTTC; CDR3: CASSKRTGEGYTF
J: TRBJ1-1; D: NA; size: NA; length: 13; V: TRBV7-3; DNA: TGTGCCAGCAGCTCTTTTTTAAACACTGAAGCTTTCTTT; CDR3: CASSSFLNTEAFF
J: TRBJ2-1; D: NA; size: once; length: 13; V: TRBV29-1; DNA: TGCAGCGCCCGGGACGGATCCTACAATGAGCAGTTCTTC; CDR3: CSARDGSYNEQFF
J: TRBJ1-1; D: TRBD1; size: NA; length: 12; V: TRBV2; DNA: TGTGCCAGGACAGGGGGAGGCACTGAAGCTTTCTTT; CDR3: CARTGGGTEAFF
J: TRBJ1-1; D: NA; size: NA; length: 15; V: TRBV4-3; DNA: TGCGCCAGCAGCCAAGGGCGGGGGGCGGACACTGAAGCTTTCTTT; CDR3: CASSQGRGADTEAFF
J: TRBJ1-5; D: NA; size: NA; length: 14; V: TRBV16; DNA: TGTGCCAGCAGCCAAATGGCAGTCCATCAGCCCCAGCATTTT; CDR3: CASSQMAVHQPQHF